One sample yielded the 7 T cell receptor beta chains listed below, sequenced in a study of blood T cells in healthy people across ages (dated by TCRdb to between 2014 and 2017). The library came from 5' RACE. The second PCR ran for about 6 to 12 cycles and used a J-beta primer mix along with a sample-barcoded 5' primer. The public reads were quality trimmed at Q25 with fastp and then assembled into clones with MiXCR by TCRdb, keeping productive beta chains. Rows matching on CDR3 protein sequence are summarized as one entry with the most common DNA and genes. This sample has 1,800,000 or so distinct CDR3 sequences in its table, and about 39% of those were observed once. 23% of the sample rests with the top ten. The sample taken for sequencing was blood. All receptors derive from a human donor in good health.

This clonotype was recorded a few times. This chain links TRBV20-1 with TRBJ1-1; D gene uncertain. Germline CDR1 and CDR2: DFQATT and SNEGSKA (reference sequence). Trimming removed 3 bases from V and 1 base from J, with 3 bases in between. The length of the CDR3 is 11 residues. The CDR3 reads CSASPNTEAFF. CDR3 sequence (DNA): TGCAGTGCTAGCCCGAACACTGAAGCTTTCTTT.

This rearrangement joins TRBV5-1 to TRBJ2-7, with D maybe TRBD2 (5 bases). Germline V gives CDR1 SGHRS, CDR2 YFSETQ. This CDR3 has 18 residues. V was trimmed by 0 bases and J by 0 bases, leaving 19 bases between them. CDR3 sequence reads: CASSLGRGLRRSSYEQYF. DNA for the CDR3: TGCGCCAGCAGCTTGGGGAGAGGACTGCGCAGGAGCTCCTACGAGCAGTACTTC.

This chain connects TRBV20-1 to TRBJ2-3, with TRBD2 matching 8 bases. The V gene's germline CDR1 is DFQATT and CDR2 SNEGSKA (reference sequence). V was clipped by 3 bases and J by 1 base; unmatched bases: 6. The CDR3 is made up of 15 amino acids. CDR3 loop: CSARGLGFGTDTQYF. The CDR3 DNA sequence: TGCAGTGCTAGGGGACTAGGATTCGGCACAGATACGCAGTATTTT.

This CDR3 is CASSQQTSGHYNEQFF. In nucleotides, the CDR3 is TGTGCCAGCAGCCAACAAACTAGCGGTCACTACAATGAGCAGTTCTTC. This rearrangement joins TRBV4-2 to TRBJ2-1; 8 bases line up with TRBD2. The V gene's germline CDR1 is LGHNA and CDR2 YNFKEQ. The CDR3 contains 16 residues. V shed 2 bases, J shed 3 bases, and the junction held 6 bases outside the gene matches.

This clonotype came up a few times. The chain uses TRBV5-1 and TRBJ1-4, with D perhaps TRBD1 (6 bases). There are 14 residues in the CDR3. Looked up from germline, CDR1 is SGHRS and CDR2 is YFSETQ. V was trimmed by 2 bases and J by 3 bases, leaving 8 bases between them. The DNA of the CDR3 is TGCGCCAGCAGCTTACAGGGACCTAATGAAAAACTGTTTTTT. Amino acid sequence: CASSLQGPNEKLFF.

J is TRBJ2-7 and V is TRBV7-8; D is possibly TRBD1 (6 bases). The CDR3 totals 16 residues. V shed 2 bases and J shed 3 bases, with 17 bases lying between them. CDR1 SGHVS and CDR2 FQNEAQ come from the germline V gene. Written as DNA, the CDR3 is TGTGCCAGCAGCTTATCGTGGACAGTCCACTACTACGAGCAGTACTTC. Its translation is CASSLSWTVHYYEQYF.

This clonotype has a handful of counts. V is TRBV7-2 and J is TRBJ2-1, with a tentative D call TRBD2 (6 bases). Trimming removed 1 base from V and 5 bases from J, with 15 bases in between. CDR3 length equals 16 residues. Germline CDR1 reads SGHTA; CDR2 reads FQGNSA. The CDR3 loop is CASSLGWRGAHNEQFF. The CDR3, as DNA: TGTGCCAGCAGCTTAGGCTGGCGGGGTGCCCACAATGAGCAGTTCTTC. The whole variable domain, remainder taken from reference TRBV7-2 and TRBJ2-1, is GAGVSQSPSNKVTEKGKDVELRCDPISGHTALYWYRQSLGQGLEFLIYFQGNSAPDKSGLPSDRFSAERTGGSVSTLTIQRTQQEDSAVYLCASSLGWRGAHNEQFFGPGTRLTVL.